This T cell receptor (beta chain) was documented in a study of T cells in Graves' hyperthyroidism and ophthalmopathy. Study background: Before treatment of any kind, peripheral blood was taken at initial diagnosis. The study, taken as a whole, reports: Appearing also in blood were most of the thyroid clonotypes expanded above 0.001.

This CDR3 spans 11 amino acids. J gave up 12 bases and V 5 bases, and 6 bases lay outside the gene matches. Germline V gene data show CDR1 as SGHTA and CDR2 as FQGTGA. This clonotype occurred a few times. As yet, its antigen is unknown. Regions amplified from RNA transcripts were the TCR beta CDR3 regions. HTBI primers drove first-round RT-PCR of the TCR CDR3. Each CDR3 protein gets one entry after TCRdb re-called the multiplex PCR reads with MiXCR. Of about 420,000 distinct CDR3 sequences listed, approximately 14% are singletons. The source material was blood. The TCR was taken from a woman under 30 with Graves' hyperthyroidism. The chain joins TRBV7-3 to TRBJ2-5, with 7 bases matching TRBD1. In DNA form, the CDR3 reads TGTGCCAGCAGCCCTCGACAGGGCAAGTACTTC. Translating gives CASSPRQGKYF.